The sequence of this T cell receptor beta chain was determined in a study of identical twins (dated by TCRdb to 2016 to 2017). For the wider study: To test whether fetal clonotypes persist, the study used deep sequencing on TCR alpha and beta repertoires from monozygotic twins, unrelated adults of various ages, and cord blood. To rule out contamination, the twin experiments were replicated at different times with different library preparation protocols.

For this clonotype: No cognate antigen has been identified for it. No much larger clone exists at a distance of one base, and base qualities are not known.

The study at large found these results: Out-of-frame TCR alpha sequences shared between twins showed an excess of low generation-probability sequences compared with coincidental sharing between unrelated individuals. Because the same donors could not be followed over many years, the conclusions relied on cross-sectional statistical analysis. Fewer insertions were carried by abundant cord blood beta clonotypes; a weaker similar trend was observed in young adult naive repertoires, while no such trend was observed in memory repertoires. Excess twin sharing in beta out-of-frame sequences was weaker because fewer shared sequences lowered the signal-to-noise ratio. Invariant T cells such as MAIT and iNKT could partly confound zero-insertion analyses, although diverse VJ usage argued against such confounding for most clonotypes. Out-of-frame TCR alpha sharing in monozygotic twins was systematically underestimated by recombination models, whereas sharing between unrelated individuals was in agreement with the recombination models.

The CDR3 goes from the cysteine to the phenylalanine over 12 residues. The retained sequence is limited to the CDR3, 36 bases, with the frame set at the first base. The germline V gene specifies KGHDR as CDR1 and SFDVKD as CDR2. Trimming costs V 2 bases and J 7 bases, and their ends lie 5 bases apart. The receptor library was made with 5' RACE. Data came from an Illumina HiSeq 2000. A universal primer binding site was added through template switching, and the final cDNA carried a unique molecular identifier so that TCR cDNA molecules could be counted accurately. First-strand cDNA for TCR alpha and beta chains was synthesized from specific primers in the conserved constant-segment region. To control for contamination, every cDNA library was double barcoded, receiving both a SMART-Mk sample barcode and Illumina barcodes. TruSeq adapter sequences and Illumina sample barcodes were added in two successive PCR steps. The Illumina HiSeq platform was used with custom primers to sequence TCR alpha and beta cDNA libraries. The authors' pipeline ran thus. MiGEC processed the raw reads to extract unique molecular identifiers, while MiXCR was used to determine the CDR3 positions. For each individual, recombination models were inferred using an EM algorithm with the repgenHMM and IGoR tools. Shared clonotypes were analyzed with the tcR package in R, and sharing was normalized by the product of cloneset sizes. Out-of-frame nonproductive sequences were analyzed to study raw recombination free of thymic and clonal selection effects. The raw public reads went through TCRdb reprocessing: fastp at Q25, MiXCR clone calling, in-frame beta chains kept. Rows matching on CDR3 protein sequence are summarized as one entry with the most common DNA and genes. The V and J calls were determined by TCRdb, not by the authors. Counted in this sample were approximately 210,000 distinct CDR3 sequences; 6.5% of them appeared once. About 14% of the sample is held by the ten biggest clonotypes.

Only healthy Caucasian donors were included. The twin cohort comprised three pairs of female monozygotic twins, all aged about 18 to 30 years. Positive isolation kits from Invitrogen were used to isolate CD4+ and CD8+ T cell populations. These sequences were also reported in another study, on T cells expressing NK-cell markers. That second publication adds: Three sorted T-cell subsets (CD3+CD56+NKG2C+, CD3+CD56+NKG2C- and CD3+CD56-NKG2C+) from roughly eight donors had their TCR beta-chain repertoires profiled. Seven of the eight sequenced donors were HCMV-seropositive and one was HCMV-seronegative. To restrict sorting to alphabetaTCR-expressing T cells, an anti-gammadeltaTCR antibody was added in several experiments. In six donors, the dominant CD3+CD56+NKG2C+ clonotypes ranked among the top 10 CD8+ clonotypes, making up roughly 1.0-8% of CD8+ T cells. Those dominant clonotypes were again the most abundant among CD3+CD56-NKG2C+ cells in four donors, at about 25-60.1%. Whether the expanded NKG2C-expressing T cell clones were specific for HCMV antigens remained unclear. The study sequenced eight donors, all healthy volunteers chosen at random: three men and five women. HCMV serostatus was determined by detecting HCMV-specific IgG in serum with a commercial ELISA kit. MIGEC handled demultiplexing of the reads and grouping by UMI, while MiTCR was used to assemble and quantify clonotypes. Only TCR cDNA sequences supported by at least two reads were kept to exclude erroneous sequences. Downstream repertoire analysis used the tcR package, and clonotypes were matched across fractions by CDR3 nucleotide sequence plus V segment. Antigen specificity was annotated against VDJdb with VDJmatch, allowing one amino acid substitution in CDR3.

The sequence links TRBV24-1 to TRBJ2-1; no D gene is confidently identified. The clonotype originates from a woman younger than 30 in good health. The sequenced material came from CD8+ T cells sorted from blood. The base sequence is TGTGCCACCAGTGATTACGGAAATGAGCAGTTCTTC. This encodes CATSDYGNEQFF.